The 20 T cell receptor beta chains in this list originate from one sample, sequenced in a study of blood T cells in healthy people across ages. Alongside a J-beta primer mix, a sample-barcoded 5' primer served in a second PCR lasting 7 to 11 cycles. TCRdb reprocessed the 5' RACE reads with MiXCR, giving one entry per CDR3 protein. The table records around 1,500,000 distinct CDR3 sequences, about 28% of them present only once. Material: blood. The receptor source for this set is a woman aged 25 to 39 in good health.

The V gene is TRBV12-5, the J gene TRBJ1-4; no firm D call. Per the germline V gene, CDR1 is LGHNT and CDR2 is FRNRAP. V was pared by 1 base and J by 0 bases, with 18 bases between. The length of the CDR3 is 19 residues. In DNA form, the CDR3 reads TGTGCTAGTGGTTTGGGCGGACGGGGATCTCTTGCAACTAATGAAAAACTGTTTTTT. Its translation: CASGLGGRGSLATNEKLFF.

The V call is TRBV5-1, the J call TRBJ2-2; 9 positions agree with TRBD1. The CDR3 sequence is 15 residues long. With 3 bases clipped from V and 7 bases from J, the junction kept 7 bases outside the gene matches. Germline assignment: CDR1 SGHRS and CDR2 YFSETQ. The CDR3 protein is CASSWDRARSGELFF. The CDR3 DNA follows: TGCGCCAGCAGCTGGGACAGGGCGAGAAGCGGGGAGCTGTTTTTT.

The chain uses TRBV5-1 and TRBJ1-1; D gene ambiguous. The CDR3 is made up of 15 amino acids. Germline CDR1 and CDR2: SGHRS and YFSETQ. V was clipped by 0 bases and J by 1 base, with 10 bases between them. The CDR3 region is CASSLDRWANTEAFF. CDR3 sequence (DNA): TGCGCCAGCAGCTTGGATAGGTGGGCGAACACTGAAGCTTTCTTT.

This clonotype was picked up a small number of times. The CDR3 DNA is TGTGCCAGCAGTTACCCACAGAGAGAGCAGTACTTC. Its translation is CASSYPQREQYF. This chain uses TRBV6-2 or TRBV6-3 with TRBJ2-7; D gene ambiguous. V was trimmed by 2 bases and J by 7 bases, leaving 9 bases between them. The CDR3 covers 12 residues. Germline CDR1 MNHEY, CDR2 SVGEGT.

The V and J genes are TRBV18 and TRBJ2-3; the match to TRBD2 covers 7 bases. J was trimmed by 4 bases and V by 4 bases; bases with no gene match: 8. CDR1 and CDR2 (germline): KGHSH, LQKENI. CDR3 size: 15 residues. The CDR3 loop reads CASSLGLGRSDTQYF. The CDR3 coding sequence is TGTGCCAGCTCACTTGGACTAGGAAGGTCAGATACGCAGTATTTT. The full variable domain, in which reference TRBV18 and TRBJ2-3 provide the parts outside the CDR3, is NAGVMQNPRHLVRRRGQEARLRCSPMKGHSHVYWYRQLPEEGLKFMVYLQKENIIDESGMPKERFSAEFPKEGPSILRIQQVVRGDSAAYFCASSLGLGRSDTQYFGPGTRLTVL.

This clonotype was detected only a few times. This rearrangement joins TRBV20-1 to TRBJ1-1; 7 positions agree with TRBD1. Germline CDR1 and CDR2: DFQATT and SNEGSKA (reference sequence). CDR3 length: 14 amino acids. Losses at the gene ends were 3 bases for V and 1 base for J; bases not matched to a gene: 5. CDR3 amino acids: CSARVQGTNTEAFF. In DNA, the CDR3 is TGCAGTGCTAGGGTACAGGGGACGAACACTGAAGCTTTCTTT.

There are a few counts of this clonotype. V and J are TRBV9 and TRBJ2-5; possibly TRBD2 for D (7 bases). This CDR3 has 15 amino acids. CDR1 is SGDLS and CDR2 is YYNGEE in the germline V gene. V lost 3 bases and J lost 2, with 14 bases in between. CDR3: CASSGRGDTQETQYF. DNA for the CDR3: TGTGCCAGCAGCGGACGGGGGGACACTCAAGAGACCCAGTACTTC.

This clonotype has just a few counts. The J gene is TRBJ2-2, the V gene TRBV2; 7 nucleotides agree with TRBD1. The CDR3 length is 15 residues. V was pared by 3 bases and J by 6 bases, with 7 bases of the junction left unmatched. CDR1 SNHLY and CDR2 FYNNEI come from the germline V gene. CDR3 bases: TGTGCCAGCAGTGATGACAGGGAGTGGGCCGGGGAGCTGTTTTTT. Encoded protein: CASSDDREWAGELFF. Full variable domain (missing parts from reference TRBV2 and TRBJ2-2): EPEVTQTPSHQVTQMGQEVILRCVPISNHLYFYWYRQILGQKVEFLVSFYNNEISEKSEIFDDQFSVERPDGSNFTLKIRSTKLEDSAMYFCASSDDREWAGELFFGEGSRLTVL.

The rearrangement uses TRBV27 and TRBJ2-7, with D perhaps TRBD2 (6 bases). Per germline, CDR1 MNHEY and CDR2 SMNVEV (reference sequence). The germline V and J ends were trimmed by 2 bases and 3 bases, with 11 bases remaining between them. CDR3 length: 14 amino acids. As DNA, the CDR3 is TGTGCCAGCAGTTTAGCGGGGCGCAGCTACGAGCAGTACTTC. Its protein product is CASSLAGRSYEQYF.

This clonotype was counted a few times. The genes are TRBV7-9 and TRBJ2-1, with 11 bases fitting TRBD2. This CDR3 comprises 16 residues. The V and J ends lost 6 bases and 1 base, in that order; junction bases with no gene match: 5. Per the germline V gene, CDR1 is SEHNR and CDR2 is FQNEAQ (reference sequence). CDR3 region: CASSVLAGGSYNEQFF. Written as DNA, the CDR3 is TGTGCCAGCAGTGTGCTAGCGGGGGGTTCCTACAATGAGCAGTTCTTC.

This chain connects TRBV4-1 to TRBJ1-6; 9 positions agree with TRBD1. CDR1 is MGHRA, CDR2 YSYEKL, per germline. The J segment lost 10 bases and the V segment lost 3 bases, leaving 7 bases of the junction unmatched. The CDR3 sequence is 15 residues long. CDR3 protein: CASSHSTGTGSPLHF. CDR3 DNA: TGCGCCAGCAGCCATTCGACAGGGACAGGGTCACCCCTCCACTTT.

This clonotype appeared once. The chain recombines TRBV27 with TRBJ1-1; a weak D match, TRBD1 (5 bases). Germline V gene lookup returns CDR1 MNHEY and CDR2 SMNVEV (reference sequence). This CDR3 contains 16 residues. V shed 2 bases and J shed 3 bases, with 16 bases lying between them. CDR3 in DNA: TGTGCCAGCAGTTTAGACGAGAGGGGCGAGGACACTGAAGCTTTCTTT. It codes for CASSLDERGEDTEAFF.

This clonotype was counted between two and nine times. The junction differs from germline at one of its ends, possibly a read error. V is TRBV14 and J is TRBJ2-6; D unresolved. CDR1 and CDR2 (germline): SGHDN, FVKESK. The CDR3 spans 13 residues. CDR3: CASRDSGSNVLTF. The CDR3 DNA reads TGTGCCAGCAGGGATTCTGGGTCCAACGTCCTGACTTTC.

Comment on this clonotype: One junction end disagrees with the germline gene, perhaps due to a read error. The chain couples TRBV3-1 to TRBJ2-1, with 7 bases lining up with TRBD1. The germline gives CDR1 LGHDT, CDR2 YNNKEL (reference sequence). This CDR3 contains 20 residues. CDR3 region: CASSQDLDRAITSSDNEQFF. DNA for the CDR3: TGTGCCAGCAGCCAAGACCTAGACAGGGCGATAACGAGCTCCGACAATGAGCAGTTCTTC.

This clonotype has more than one count but fewer than ten. V gene TRBV5-1 combines with J gene TRBJ2-2, with D perhaps matching TRBD1 or TRBD2 (5 bases each). Germline loops: CDR1 SGHRS, CDR2 YFSETQ. Trimming took off 3 bases at V and 5 bases at J, with 14 bases between the two ends. The CDR3 is 15 residues long. The CDR3 sequence: CASSWGTGGTGELFF. For the CDR3, the DNA is TGCGCCAGCAGCTGGGGGACCGGCGGTACCGGGGAGCTGTTTTTT.

This clonotype has a handful of counts. The V call is TRBV2, the J call TRBJ1-5; no firm D call. V was pared by 3 bases and J by 4 bases, with 10 bases between. Germline V gene data show CDR1 as SNHLY and CDR2 as FYNNEI. The CDR3 is made up of 14 amino acids. CDR3 in DNA: TGTGCCAGCAGTGATCGGACCGATAATCAGCCCCAGCATTTT. Residues: CASSDRTDNQPQHF.

The chain couples TRBV11-2 to TRBJ2-3; 8 positions agree with TRBD2. J was trimmed by 3 bases and V by 4 bases; bases with no gene match: 9. The CDR3 length is 16 residues. Germline CDR1 reads SGHAT; CDR2 reads FQNNGV. This CDR3 is CASSSLAGFRTDTQYF. The CDR3 bases are TGTGCCAGCAGCTCCTTAGCGGGGTTTCGTACAGATACGCAGTATTTT.

The chain combines TRBV28 with TRBJ2-2, with 7 bases that match TRBD2. V gave up 3 bases and J gave up 3 bases; unmatched junction bases: 10. CDR3 length equals 17 residues. CDR1 MDHEN and CDR2 SYDVKM come from the germline V gene. The CDR3 sequence: CASSLAGVGADTGELFF. The DNA for the CDR3 is TGTGCCAGCAGTTTGGCGGGGGTCGGTGCGGACACCGGGGAGCTGTTTTTT.

This clonotype showed up just a few times. V usage is TRBV7-9 and J usage is TRBJ2-5; TRBD1 or TRBD2 may be the D gene (5 bases each). The ends were cut back, 5 bases at V and 2 bases at J, with 21 bases in the middle. Germline assignment: CDR1 SEHNR and CDR2 FQNEAQ (reference sequence). The CDR3 has 17 amino acids. CDR3 protein: CASSPRGGRVNQETQYF. The CDR3 region has the DNA TGTGCCAGCAGCCCTAGGGGCGGGCGGGTAAATCAAGAGACCCAGTACTTC.

The rearrangement uses TRBV3-1 and TRBJ2-1, with TRBD2 identical over 10 bases. The germline V gene has CDR1 LGHDT and CDR2 YNNKEL (reference sequence). The CDR3 consists of 16 residues. Losses at the gene ends were 3 bases for V and 10 bases for J; bases not matched to a gene: 12. This chain's CDR3 is CASSQRYSGGLGEQFF. The CDR3 bases are TGTGCCAGCAGCCAGAGATATAGCGGGGGGCTAGGGGAGCAGTTCTTC.